The 19 T cell receptor beta chains in this list originate from one sample, sequenced in a study of vaccination effects on CD4 cells after COVID-19. These receptors' antigens are unknown. Sequencing was performed with immunoSEQ multiplex PCR; in TCRdb, only in-frame clones are kept and a portion is missing. The table lists 25,000 to 30,000 clones, about 81% of them singletons. Before sequencing, viral peptide pools were used by the ViraFEST assay to expand antigen-specific CD4+ T cells. Cells that had been cultured for roughly eleven days were the source of isolated CD4+ T cells. People in the vaccine group had not been infected with SARS-CoV-2 before, and their nucleocapsid antibodies were negative. This material consisted of CD4+ T cells from PBMCs cultured with SARS-CoV-2 spike peptides, taken before COVID-19 vaccination. The receptors originated from a human donor who received a COVID-19 vaccine.

The chain joins TRBV7-8 to TRBJ1-1; maybe TRBD1 (5 bases). Germline V gene lookup returns CDR1 SGHVS and CDR2 FQNEAQ. CDR3 size: 14 residues. Trimming shortened V by 1 base and J by 1 base, and 7 bases separated the two germline ends. The CDR3 loop reads CASSLVGGNTEAFF. In DNA, the CDR3 is TGTGCCAGCAGCTTAGTGGGGGGGAACACTGAAGCTTTCTTT.

This chain uses TRBV7-6 with TRBJ2-7; no clear D gene. Deletions cut 5 bases from V and 3 bases from J, with 20 bases between. CDR1 SGHVS and CDR2 FNYEAQ come from the germline V gene. The CDR3 has 16 amino acids. The CDR3 DNA reads as TGTGCCAGCAGCCACAAGGTCCAGGCGCCCTTCTACGAGCAGTACTTC. Amino acid sequence: CASSHKVQAPFYEQYF.

The chain couples TRBV19 to TRBJ1-2, with D possibly being TRBD1 (5 bases). The CDR3 is 13 residues long. Germline V gives CDR1 LNHDA, CDR2 SQIVND (reference sequence). Trimming took 5 bases from V and 0 from J, leaving 7 bases between them. In DNA form, the CDR3 reads TGTGCCAGTAGTTTGGGGGCTAACTATGGCTACACCTTC. Residues: CASSLGANYGYTF.

The chain carries TRBV28 and TRBJ1-3; 9 bases are shared with TRBD1. Trimming cost V 8 bases and J 2 bases; bases outside gene matches: 10. CDR3 size: 16 residues. Germline loops: CDR1 MDHEN, CDR2 SYDVKM. The CDR3 here is CASGLPGQGTGNTIYF. The CDR3 DNA follows: TGTGCCAGCGGCCTACCGGGACAGGGAACTGGAAACACCATATATTTT.

J is TRBJ2-3 and V is TRBV5-1, with 11 bases fitting TRBD1. The J segment lost 4 bases and the V segment lost 5 bases, leaving 9 bases of the junction unmatched. Germline V gene data show CDR1 as SGHRS and CDR2 as YFSETQ. This CDR3 region has 16 residues. CDR3 in DNA: TGCGCCAGCAGACCGGGACAGGGGGTGAGGGCAGATACGCAGTATTTT. Protein sequence: CASRPGQGVRADTQYF.

V and J are TRBV14 and TRBJ2-3, with D hard to call. V dropped 3 bases and J dropped 3 bases, with 10 bases sitting between them. Germline assignment: CDR1 SGHDN and CDR2 FVKESK. This CDR3 is 14 amino acids long. CDR3 region: CASSQVRKTDTQYF. For the CDR3, the DNA is TGTGCCAGCAGCCAGGTTCGGAAGACAGATACGCAGTATTTT.

This sequence joins TRBV7-9 and TRBJ2-2; 13 nucleotides align to TRBD2. CDR1 is SEHNR and CDR2 is FQNEAQ in the germline V gene (reference sequence). The CDR3 spans 18 residues. J lost 2 bases, V lost 5 bases, and 8 bases had no gene match. For the CDR3, the DNA is TGTGCCAGCAGCCCGCGGACTAGCGGGAGACTTAACACCGGGGAGCTGTTTTTT. It specifies CASSPRTSGRLNTGELFF.

The rearrangement links TRBV11-3 to TRBJ2-1; no clear D gene. The CDR3 length is 14 residues. V lost 5 bases, J lost 8 bases, and 16 bases lay in between. In germline, CDR1 is SGHNT, CDR2 YENEEA. Written as DNA, the CDR3 is TGTGCCAGCAGCCCTCGGACCTCGAGCCATGAGCAGTTCTTC. This sequence encodes CASSPRTSSHEQFF.

This chain connects TRBV30 to TRBJ1-2, with a possible D match to TRBD1 (5 bases). The CDR3 covers 14 residues. V dropped 0 bases and J dropped 8 bases, with 16 bases sitting between them. The germline V gene encodes CDR1 GTSNPN and CDR2 SVGIG (reference sequence). In DNA form, the CDR3 reads TGTGCCTGGAGTGTAGGGCTTGCAGGGACCGGCTACACCTTC. Amino acid sequence: CAWSVGLAGTGYTF. Full variable domain (rest looked up from reference TRBV30 and TRBJ1-2): SQTIHQWPATLVQPVGSPLSLECTVEGTSNPNLYWYRQAAGRGLQLLFYSVGIGQISSEVPQNLSASRPQDRQFILSSKKLLLSDSGFYLCAWSVGLAGTGYTFGSGTRLTVV.

This clone was counted between two and nine times. The chain employs TRBV20-1 and TRBJ1-5; D is ambiguous. Germline V CDR1 and CDR2: DFQATT, SNEGSKA (reference sequence). Trimming took off 3 bases at V and 0 bases at J, with 21 bases between the two ends. This CDR3 has 18 amino acids. Written as DNA, the CDR3 is TGCAGTGCTAGTTCCACGGACGGCATCCTTCATAGCAATCAGCCCCAGCATTTT. Protein: CSASSTDGILHSNQPQHF.

V gene TRBV19 combines with J gene TRBJ2-1, with D perhaps matching TRBD2 (5 bases). Trimming took 5 bases from V and 8 from J, leaving 13 bases between them. The length of the CDR3 is 13 residues. CDR1 and CDR2 from the germline V gene are LNHDA and SQIVND (reference sequence). The CDR3 DNA sequence: TGTGCCAGTAGTCTGAGGTCCGGGGATGAGCAGTTCTTC. This encodes CASSLRSGDEQFF.

This chain connects TRBV14 to TRBJ1-3; 8 bases map to TRBD1. V trimming: 5 bases; J trimming: 2 bases; junction bases outside the gene matches: 2. The CDR3 totals 14 residues. Germline lookup yields CDR1 SGHDN and CDR2 FVKESK. The CDR3 loop reads CASSAGGAGNTIYF. In nucleotides, the CDR3 is TGTGCCAGCAGCGCAGGGGGCGCTGGAAACACCATATATTTT.

V gene TRBV6-6 combines with J gene TRBJ1-2, with 7 bases fitting TRBD1. Trimming at V came to 6 bases and at J to 0 bases, leaving 10 bases not matched to a gene. CDR1 MNHNY and CDR2 SVGAGI come from the germline V gene (reference sequence). CDR3 length: 16 amino acids. The CDR3 DNA reads as TGTGCCAGCAGACCACGAACAGGGGTAGCTAACTATGGCTACACCTTC. Translation: CASRPRTGVANYGYTF.

The sample holds one count of this clone. This sequence joins TRBV5-6 and TRBJ1-2; no definite D call. Germline values: CDR1 SGHDT, CDR2 YYEEEE. V shed 4 bases and J shed 8 bases, with 18 bases lying between them. The CDR3 totals 14 residues. CDR3 residues: CASSRQPLGSGYTF. The DNA for the CDR3 is TGTGCCAGCAGCCGCCAGCCCCTTGGGAGCGGCTACACCTTC.

This clone was seen only once. This chain links TRBV11-3 with TRBJ2-5; D call uncertain. The CDR3 is 14 residues long. Trimming cost V 6 bases and J 1 base, with 12 bases left between them. Germline V gene lookup returns CDR1 SGHNT and CDR2 YENEEA. CDR3 nucleotide sequence: TGTGCCAGCAGTCTAGGCGGATGCCAAGAGACCCAGTACTTC. Its protein is CASSLGGCQETQYF.

The chain is built from TRBV6-6 and TRBJ1-2; 10 nucleotides line up with TRBD1. J gave up 3 bases and V 5 bases, and 0 bases lay outside the gene matches. Germline CDR1 MNHNY, CDR2 SVGAGI (reference sequence). This CDR3 is built from 13 residues. This chain's CDR3 is CASSGTGDYGYTF. CDR3 coding DNA: TGTGCCAGCAGTGGGACAGGGGACTATGGCTACACCTTC.

This chain uses TRBV5-1 with TRBJ2-3; 7 nucleotides align to TRBD2. CDR3 length: 16 amino acids. The V gene end was trimmed by 0 bases and the J gene end by 4 bases; junction bases not matched to a gene: 8. CDR1 is SGHRS, CDR2 YFSETQ, per germline. The CDR3 DNA is TGCGCCAGCAGCTTGGGCGGCGGGAGCCCCGCAGATACGCAGTATTTT. Amino acid sequence: CASSLGGGSPADTQYF.

This chain joins TRBV7-3 and TRBJ1-1; D is unresolved. CDR1 is SGHTA and CDR2 is FQGTGA in the germline V gene. Trimming took 9 bases from V and 3 from J, leaving 14 bases between them. This CDR3 contains 13 residues. CDR3 nucleotide sequence: TGTGCCAGATGGCGACGGCGCGACACTGAAGCTTTCTTT. This translates into CARWRRRDTEAFF. The full variable domain, rest sourced from reference TRBV7-3 and TRBJ1-1, is GAGVSQTPSNKVTEKGKYVELRCDPISGHTALYWYRQSLGQGPEFLIYFQGTGAADDSGLPNDRFFAVRPEGSVSTLKIQRTERGDSAVYLCARWRRRDTEAFFGQGTRLTVV.

This chain joins TRBV18 and TRBJ1-5, with 11 bases lining up with TRBD1. The CDR3 has 16 residues. Germline CDR1 is KGHSH and CDR2 is LQKENI. V lost 3 bases and J lost 6; bases outside the gene matches: 7. CDR3 nucleotide sequence: TGTGCCAGCTCACCTGAGGACAGGGGGCTTTTTCAGCCCCAGCATTTT. Translated, it gives CASSPEDRGLFQPQHF.